This TCR beta chain was documented in a study of T cell repertoires in cytomegalovirus infection. This clonotype was detected many times. V was pared by 3 bases and J by 3 bases, with 12 bases between. The CDR3 sequence is 14 residues long. CDR1 and CDR2 (germline): MNHNS, SASEGT. TCRdb recomputed calls from the reads with MiXCR, one row per CDR3 protein. Of about 360,000 distinct CDR3 sequences listed, 15% to 20% are singletons. V and J are TRBV6-1 and TRBJ2-7; D tentatively fits TRBD1 or TRBD2 (5 bases each). Sequencing used PBMCs. This TCR came from a human donor in good health (CMV status not recorded). Some clones in this sample may be carry-over from other donors' samples. The CDR3 DNA sequence: TGTGCCAGCAGTGATGAGGGACCGGACTACGAGCAGTACTTC. Amino acids: CASSDEGPDYEQYF.